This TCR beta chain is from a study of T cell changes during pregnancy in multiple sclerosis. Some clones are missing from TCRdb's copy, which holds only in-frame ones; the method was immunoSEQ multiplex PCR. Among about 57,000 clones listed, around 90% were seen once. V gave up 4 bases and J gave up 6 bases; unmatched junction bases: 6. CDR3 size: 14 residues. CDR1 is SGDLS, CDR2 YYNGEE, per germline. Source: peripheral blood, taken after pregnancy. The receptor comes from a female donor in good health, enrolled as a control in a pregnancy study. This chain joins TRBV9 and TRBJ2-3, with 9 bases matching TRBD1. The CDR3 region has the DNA TGTGCCAGCAGCTCCGGGACAGGGAGGGATACGCAGTATTTT. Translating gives CASSSGTGRDTQYF.